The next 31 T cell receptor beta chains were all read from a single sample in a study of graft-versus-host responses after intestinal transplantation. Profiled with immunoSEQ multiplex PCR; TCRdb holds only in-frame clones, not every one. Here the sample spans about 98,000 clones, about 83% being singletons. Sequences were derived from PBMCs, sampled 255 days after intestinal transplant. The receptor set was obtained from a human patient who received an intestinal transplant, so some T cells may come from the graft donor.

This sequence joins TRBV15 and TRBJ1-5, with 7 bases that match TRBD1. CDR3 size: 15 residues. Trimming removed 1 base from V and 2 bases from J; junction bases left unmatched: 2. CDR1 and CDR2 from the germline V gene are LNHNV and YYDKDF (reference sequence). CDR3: CATSRAQGGNQPQHF. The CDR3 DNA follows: TGTGCCACCAGCAGAGCGCAGGGGGGCAATCAGCCCCAGCATTTT.

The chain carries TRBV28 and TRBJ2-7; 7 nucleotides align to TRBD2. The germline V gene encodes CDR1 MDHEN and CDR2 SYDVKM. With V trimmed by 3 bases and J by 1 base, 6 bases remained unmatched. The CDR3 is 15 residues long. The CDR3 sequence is CASSLARETSYEQYF. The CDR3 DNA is TGTGCCAGCAGTTTGGCGCGGGAGACATCCTACGAGCAGTACTTC.

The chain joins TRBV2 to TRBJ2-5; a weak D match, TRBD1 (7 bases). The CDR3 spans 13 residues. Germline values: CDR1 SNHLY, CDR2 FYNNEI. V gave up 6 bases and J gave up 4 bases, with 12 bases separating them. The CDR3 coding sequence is TGTGCCAGCAGGGACAGGAGGGGAGAGACCCAGTACTTC. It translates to CASRDRRGETQYF.

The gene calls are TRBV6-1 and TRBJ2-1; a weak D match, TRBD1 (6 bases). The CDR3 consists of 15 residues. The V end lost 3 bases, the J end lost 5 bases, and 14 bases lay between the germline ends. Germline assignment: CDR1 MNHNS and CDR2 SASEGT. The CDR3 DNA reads TGTGCCAGCAGTGATTGGGCAGGGGCCGACAATGAGCAGTTCTTC. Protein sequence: CASSDWAGADNEQFF.

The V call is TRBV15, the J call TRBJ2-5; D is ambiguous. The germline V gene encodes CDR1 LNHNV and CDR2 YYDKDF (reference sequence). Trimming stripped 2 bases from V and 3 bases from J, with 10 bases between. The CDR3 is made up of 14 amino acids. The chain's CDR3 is CATSRITEKETQYF. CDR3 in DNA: TGTGCCACCAGCAGAATCACGGAGAAAGAGACCCAGTACTTC.

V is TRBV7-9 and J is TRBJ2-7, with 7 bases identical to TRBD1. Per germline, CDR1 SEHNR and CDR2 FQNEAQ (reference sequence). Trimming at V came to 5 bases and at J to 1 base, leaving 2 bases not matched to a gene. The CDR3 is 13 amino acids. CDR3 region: CASSKTGSYEQYF. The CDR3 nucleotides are TGTGCCAGCAGCAAGACAGGGTCCTACGAGCAGTACTTC.

CDR3 DNA: TGTGCCAGCAGCGTAGGGTGGCAGGGAGGTTACGAGCAGTACTTC. This gives the protein CASSVGWQGGYEQYF. J is TRBJ2-7 and V is TRBV9; the D gene is possibly TRBD2 (6 bases). The CDR3 has 15 residues. In germline, CDR1 is SGDLS, CDR2 YYNGEE. Trimming shortened V by 0 bases and J by 4 bases, and 14 bases separated the two germline ends.

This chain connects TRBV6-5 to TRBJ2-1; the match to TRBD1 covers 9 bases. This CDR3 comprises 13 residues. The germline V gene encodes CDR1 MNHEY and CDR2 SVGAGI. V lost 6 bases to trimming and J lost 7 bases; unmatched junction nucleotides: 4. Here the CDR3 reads CASSQGTGNEQFF. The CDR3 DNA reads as TGTGCCAGCAGCCAAGGGACAGGGAATGAGCAGTTCTTC.

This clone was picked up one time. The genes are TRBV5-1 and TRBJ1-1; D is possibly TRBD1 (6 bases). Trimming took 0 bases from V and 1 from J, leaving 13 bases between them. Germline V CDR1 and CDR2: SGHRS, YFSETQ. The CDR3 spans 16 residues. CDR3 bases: TGCGCCAGCAGCTTGGCCTCAGGGGCCCAGAACACTGAAGCTTTCTTT. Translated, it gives CASSLASGAQNTEAFF.

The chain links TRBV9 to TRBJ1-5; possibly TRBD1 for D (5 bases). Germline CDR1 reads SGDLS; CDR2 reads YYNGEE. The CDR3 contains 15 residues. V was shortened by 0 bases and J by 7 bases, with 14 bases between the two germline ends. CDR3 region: CASSVDGGFGQPQHF. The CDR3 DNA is TGTGCCAGCAGCGTAGATGGGGGGTTCGGGCAGCCCCAGCATTTT.

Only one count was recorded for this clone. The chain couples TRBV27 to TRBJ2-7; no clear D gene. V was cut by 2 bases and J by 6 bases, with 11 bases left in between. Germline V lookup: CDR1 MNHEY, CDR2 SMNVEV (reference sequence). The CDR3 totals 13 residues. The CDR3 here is CASSLGSSAEQYF. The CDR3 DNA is TGTGCCAGCAGTTTAGGGTCATCCGCCGAGCAGTACTTC.

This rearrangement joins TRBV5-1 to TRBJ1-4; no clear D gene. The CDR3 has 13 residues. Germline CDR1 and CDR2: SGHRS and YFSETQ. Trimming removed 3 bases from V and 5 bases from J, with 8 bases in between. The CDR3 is CASSYRENEKLFF. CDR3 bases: TGCGCCAGCAGCTATAGGGAAAATGAAAAACTGTTTTTT.

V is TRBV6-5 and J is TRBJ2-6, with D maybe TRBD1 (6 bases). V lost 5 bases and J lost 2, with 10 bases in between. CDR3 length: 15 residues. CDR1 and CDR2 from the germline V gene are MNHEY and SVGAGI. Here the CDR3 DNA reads TGTGCCAGCAGTCCCTCAGGGGCTGGGGCCAACGTCCTGACTTTC. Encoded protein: CASSPSGAGANVLTF.

The CDR3 region is CASSKSRTVEIFYEQYV. CDR3 DNA sequence: TGTGCCAGCAGCAAAAGTAGGACAGTCGAAATTTTCTACGAGCAGTACGTC. This chain joins TRBV21-1 and TRBJ2-7; the table's D call, TRBD1, was not checked against the DNA. TRBV21-1 counts as a pseudogene. This CDR3 has 17 residues.

The CDR3 nucleotides read TGTGCCAGCAGCTTACCAGGGGGGCGCCCGGTCTACACCTTC. The encoded protein is CASSLPGGRPVYTF. The rearrangement joins TRBV5-6 to TRBJ1-2; 7 bases align to TRBD1. Germline loops: CDR1 SGHDT, CDR2 YYEEEE. This CDR3 is 14 amino acids long. The trim removed 2 bases at V and 10 bases at J, leaving 11 bases unmatched. Based on the CDR3 plus reference TRBV5-6 and TRBJ1-2, the full variable domain is DAGVTQSPTHLIKTRGQQVTLRCSPKSGHDTVSWYQQALGQGPQFIFQYYEEEERQRGNFPDRFSGHQFPNYSSELNVNALLLGDSALYLCASSLPGGRPVYTFGSGTRLTVV.

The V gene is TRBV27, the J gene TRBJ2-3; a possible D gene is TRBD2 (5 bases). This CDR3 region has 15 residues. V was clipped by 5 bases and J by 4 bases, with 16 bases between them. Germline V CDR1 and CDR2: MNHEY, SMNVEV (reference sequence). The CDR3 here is CASSPHLGIADTQYF. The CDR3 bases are TGTGCCAGCAGTCCTCACCTCGGGATCGCAGATACGCAGTATTTT.

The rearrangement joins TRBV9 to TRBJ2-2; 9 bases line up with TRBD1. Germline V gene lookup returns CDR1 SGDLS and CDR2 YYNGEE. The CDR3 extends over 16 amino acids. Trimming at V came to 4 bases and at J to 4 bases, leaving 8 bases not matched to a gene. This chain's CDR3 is CASSSPGQGRTGELFF. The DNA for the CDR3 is TGTGCCAGCAGCTCGCCGGGACAGGGACGCACCGGGGAGCTGTTTTTT.

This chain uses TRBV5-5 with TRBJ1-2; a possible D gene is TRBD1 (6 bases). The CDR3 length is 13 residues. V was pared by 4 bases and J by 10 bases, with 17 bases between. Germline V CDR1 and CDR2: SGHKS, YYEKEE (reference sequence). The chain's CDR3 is CASSTQGTLPYTF. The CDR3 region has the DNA TGTGCCAGCAGCACACAGGGTACGTTGCCCTACACCTTC.

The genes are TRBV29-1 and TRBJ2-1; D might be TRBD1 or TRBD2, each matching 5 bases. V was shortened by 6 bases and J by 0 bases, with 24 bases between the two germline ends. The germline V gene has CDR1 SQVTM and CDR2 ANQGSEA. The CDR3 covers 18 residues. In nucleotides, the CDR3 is TGCAGCGTGGACGGGGTAATTGGGGGAGAAACCTCCTACAATGAGCAGTTCTTC. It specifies CSVDGVIGGETSYNEQFF.

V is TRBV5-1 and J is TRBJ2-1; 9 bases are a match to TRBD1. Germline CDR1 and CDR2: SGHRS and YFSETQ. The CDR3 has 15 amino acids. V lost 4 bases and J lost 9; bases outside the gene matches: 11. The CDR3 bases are TGCGCCAGCAGCCGTAATCGACAGGGGGTGGGTGAGCAGTTCTTC. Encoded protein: CASSRNRQGVGEQFF.

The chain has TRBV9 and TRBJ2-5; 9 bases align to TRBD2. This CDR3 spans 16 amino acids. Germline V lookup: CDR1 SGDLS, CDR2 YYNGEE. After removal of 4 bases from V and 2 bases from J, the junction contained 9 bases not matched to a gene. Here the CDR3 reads CASSPWTSAAQETQYF. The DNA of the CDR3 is TGTGCCAGCAGCCCGTGGACTAGCGCCGCTCAAGAGACCCAGTACTTC.

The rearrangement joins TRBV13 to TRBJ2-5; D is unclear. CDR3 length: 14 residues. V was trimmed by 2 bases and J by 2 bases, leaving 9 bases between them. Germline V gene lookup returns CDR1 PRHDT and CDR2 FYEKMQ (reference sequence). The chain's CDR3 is CASSLSPGQETQYF. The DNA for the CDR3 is TGTGCCAGCAGCTTAAGTCCCGGTCAAGAGACCCAGTACTTC.

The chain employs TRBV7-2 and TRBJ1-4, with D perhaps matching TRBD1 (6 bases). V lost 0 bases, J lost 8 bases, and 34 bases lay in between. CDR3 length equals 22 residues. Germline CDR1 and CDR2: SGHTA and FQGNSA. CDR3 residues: CASSLAERISTGKGADREKLFF. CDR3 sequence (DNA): TGTGCCAGCAGCTTAGCGGAGAGGATCTCCACAGGGAAGGGCGCGGATCGGGAAAAACTGTTTTTT.

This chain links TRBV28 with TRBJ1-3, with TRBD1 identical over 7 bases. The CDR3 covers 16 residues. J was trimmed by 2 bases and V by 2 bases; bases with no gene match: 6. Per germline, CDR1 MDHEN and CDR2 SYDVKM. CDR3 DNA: TGTGCCAGCAGTTTAGGGACAGTAGCTCCTGGAAACACCATATATTTT. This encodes CASSLGTVAPGNTIYF.

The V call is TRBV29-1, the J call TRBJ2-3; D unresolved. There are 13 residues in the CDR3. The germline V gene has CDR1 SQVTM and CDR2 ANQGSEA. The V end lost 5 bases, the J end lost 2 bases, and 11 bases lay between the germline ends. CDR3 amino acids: CSVINFDTDTQYF. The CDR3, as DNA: TGCAGCGTTATTAACTTTGACACAGATACGCAGTATTTT.

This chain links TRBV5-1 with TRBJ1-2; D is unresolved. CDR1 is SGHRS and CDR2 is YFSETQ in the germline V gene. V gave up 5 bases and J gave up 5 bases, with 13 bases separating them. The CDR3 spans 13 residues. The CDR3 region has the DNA TGCGCCAGCAGGTCTGCCGGGAATTATGGCTACACCTTC. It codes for CASRSAGNYGYTF.

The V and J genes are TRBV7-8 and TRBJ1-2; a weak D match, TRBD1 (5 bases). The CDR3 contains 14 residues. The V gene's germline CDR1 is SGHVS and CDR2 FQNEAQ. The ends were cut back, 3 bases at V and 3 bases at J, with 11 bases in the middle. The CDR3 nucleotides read TGTGCCAGCAGCTTTGGTCAGGGCGACTATGGCTACACCTTC. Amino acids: CASSFGQGDYGYTF.

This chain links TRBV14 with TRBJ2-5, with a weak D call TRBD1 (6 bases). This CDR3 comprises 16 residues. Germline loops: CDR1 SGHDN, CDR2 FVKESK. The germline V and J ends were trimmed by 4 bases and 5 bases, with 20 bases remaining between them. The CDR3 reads CASSPLPYRERETQYF. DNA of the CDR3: TGTGCCAGCAGCCCCCTCCCTTACAGGGAGAGGGAGACCCAGTACTTC.

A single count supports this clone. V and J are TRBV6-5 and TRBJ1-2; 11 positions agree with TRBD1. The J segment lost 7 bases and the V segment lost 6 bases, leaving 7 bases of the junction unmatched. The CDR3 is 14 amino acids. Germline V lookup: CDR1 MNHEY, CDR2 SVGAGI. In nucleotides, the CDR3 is TGTGCCAGCAGCGCCGGACAGGGGGCGTTTGGCTACACCTTC. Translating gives CASSAGQGAFGYTF.

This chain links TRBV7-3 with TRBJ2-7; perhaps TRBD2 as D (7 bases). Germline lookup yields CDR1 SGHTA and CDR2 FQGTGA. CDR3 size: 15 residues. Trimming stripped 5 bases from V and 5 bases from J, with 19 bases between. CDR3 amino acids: CASSPGGREINEQYF. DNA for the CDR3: TGTGCCAGCAGCCCCGGGGGGCGGGAGATAAACGAGCAGTACTTC.

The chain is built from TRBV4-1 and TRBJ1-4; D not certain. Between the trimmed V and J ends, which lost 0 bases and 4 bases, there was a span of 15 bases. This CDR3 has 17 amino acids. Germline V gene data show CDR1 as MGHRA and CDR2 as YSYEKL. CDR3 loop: CASSQEAATAFNEKLFF. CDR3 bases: TGCGCCAGCAGCCAAGAAGCCGCTACAGCCTTTAATGAAAAACTGTTTTTT.